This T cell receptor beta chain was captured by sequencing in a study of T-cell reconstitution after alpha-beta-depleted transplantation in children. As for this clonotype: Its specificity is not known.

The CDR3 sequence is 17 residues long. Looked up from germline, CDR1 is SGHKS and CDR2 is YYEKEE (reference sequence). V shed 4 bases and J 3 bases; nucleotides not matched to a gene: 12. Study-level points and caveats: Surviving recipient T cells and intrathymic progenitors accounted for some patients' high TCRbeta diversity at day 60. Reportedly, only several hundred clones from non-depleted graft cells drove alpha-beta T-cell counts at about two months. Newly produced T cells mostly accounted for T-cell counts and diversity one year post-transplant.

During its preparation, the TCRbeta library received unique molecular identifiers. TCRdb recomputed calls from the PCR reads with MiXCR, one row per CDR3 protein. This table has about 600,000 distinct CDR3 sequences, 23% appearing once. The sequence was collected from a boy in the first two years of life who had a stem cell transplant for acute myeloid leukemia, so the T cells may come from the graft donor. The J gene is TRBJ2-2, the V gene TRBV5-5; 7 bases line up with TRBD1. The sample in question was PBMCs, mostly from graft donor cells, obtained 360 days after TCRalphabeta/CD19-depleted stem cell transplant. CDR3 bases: TGTGCCAGCAGCCATACAGGGGAACTAAGGGACACCGGGGAGCTGTTTTTT. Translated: CASSHTGELRDTGELFF.